This entry lists 3 T cell receptor beta chains sequenced from one sample in a study of shared clonotypes between healthy human individuals. Sequenced by immunoSEQ multiplex PCR; TCRdb stores in-frame clones only, minus some. The data show some 1 million clones, with approximately 76% seen just once and approximately 1.5% held by the top ten. Sequencing was carried out using memory CD4+ T cells sorted from blood. Subset indicated: CD45RA-negative fraction. The receptors originated from a man between 18 and 35 years old in good health.

The gene calls are TRBV4-3 and TRBJ1-1, with D uncertain. CDR1 LGHNA and CDR2 YSLEER come from the germline V gene. This CDR3 region has 14 residues. The V gene lost 4 bases and the J gene lost 9 bases, with 18 bases spanning the gap. The CDR3 nucleotides are TGCGCCAGCAGCCGAGTAACGGTCTCCCAACAAGCTTTCTTT. It specifies CASSRVTVSQQAFF.

This clone was seen just once. The rearrangement joins TRBV27 to TRBJ2-7; D is unclear. The CDR3 runs 15 residues. Trimming removed 4 bases from V and 3 bases from J, with 16 bases in between. From germline, CDR1 is MNHEY and CDR2 SMNVEV (reference sequence). The CDR3 region is CASSSSYENLYEQYF. DNA for the CDR3: TGTGCCAGCAGTTCATCTTACGAAAACCTCTACGAGCAGTACTTC.

The chain is built from TRBV2 and TRBJ2-7, with 15 bases fitting TRBD2. This CDR3 has 16 amino acids. CDR1 SNHLY and CDR2 FYNNEI come from the germline V gene. J lost 5 bases, V lost 5 bases, and 7 bases had no gene match. The CDR3 bases are TGTGCCAGCAGTCCCGGGACTAGCGGGGGGAAACACGAGCAGTACTTC. Translation gives CASSPGTSGGKHEQYF. Supplemented by reference TRBV2 and TRBJ2-7, the full variable domain reads EPEVTQTPSHQVTQMGQEVILRCVPISNHLYFYWYRQILGQKVEFLVSFYNNEISEKSEIFDDQFSVERPDGSNFTLKIRSTKLEDSAMYFCASSPGTSGGKHEQYFGPGTRLTVT.